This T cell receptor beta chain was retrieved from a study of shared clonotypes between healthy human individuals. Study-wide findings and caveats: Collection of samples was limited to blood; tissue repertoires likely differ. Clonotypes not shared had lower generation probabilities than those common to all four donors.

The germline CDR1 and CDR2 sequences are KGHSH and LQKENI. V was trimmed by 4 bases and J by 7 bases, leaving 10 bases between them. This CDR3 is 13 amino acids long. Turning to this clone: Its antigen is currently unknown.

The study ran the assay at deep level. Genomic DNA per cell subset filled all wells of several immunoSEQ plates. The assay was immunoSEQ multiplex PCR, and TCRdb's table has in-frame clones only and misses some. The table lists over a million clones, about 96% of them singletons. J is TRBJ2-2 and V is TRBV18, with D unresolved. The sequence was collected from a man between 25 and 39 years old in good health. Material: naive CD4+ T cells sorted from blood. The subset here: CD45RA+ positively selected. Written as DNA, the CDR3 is TGTGCCAGCTCACTGGGCGGCAACGGGGAGCTGTTTTTT. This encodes CASSLGGNGELFF.